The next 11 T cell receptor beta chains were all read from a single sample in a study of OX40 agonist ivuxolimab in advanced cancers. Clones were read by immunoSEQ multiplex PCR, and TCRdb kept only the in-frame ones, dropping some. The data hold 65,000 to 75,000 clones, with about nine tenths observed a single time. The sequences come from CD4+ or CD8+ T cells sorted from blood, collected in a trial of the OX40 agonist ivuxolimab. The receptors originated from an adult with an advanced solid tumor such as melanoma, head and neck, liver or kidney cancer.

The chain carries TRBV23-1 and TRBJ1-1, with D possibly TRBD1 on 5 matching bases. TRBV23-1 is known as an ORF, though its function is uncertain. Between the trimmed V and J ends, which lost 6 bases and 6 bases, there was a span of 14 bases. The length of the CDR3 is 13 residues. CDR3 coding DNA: TGCGCCAGCAGGGGGTCAGGGAGCGCTGAAGCTTTCTTT. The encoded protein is CASRGSGSAEAFF.

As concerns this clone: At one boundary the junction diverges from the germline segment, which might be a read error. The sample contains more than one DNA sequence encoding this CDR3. DNA for the CDR3: TGTGCCAGCAGCTTGTTCGGGAGTGGGCGAGGGACAGATACACAGTATTTT. Protein product: CASSLFGSGRGTDTQYF. This chain connects TRBV5-6 to TRBJ2-3; TRBD1 is a possible D gene (7 bases). CDR3 length: 17 residues. Germline values: CDR1 SGHDT, CDR2 YYEEEE.

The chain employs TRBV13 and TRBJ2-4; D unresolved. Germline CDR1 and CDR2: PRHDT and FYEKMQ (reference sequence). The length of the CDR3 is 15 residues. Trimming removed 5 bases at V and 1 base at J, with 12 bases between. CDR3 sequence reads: CASSALRSAKNIQYF. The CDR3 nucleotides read TGTGCCAGCAGCGCCCTTCGTTCCGCCAAAAACATTCAGTACTTC.

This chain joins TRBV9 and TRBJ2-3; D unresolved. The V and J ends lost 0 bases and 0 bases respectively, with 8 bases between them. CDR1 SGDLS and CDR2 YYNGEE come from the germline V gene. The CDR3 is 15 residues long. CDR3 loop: CASSVGAYSTDTQYF. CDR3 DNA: TGTGCCAGCAGCGTAGGCGCCTATAGCACAGATACGCAGTATTTT.

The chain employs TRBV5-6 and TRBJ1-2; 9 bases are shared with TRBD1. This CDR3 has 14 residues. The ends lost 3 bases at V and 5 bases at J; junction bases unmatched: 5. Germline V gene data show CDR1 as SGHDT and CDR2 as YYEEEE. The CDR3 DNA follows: TGTGCCAGCAGCTCGGACAGGGGTGGGTATGGCTACACCTTC. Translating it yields CASSSDRGGYGYTF.

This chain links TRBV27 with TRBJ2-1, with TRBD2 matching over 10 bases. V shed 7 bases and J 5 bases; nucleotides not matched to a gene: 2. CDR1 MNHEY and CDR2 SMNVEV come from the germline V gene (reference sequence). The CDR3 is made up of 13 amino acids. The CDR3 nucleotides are TGTGCCAGCACAACTAGCGGGAACAATGAGCAGTTCTTC. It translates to CASTTSGNNEQFF.

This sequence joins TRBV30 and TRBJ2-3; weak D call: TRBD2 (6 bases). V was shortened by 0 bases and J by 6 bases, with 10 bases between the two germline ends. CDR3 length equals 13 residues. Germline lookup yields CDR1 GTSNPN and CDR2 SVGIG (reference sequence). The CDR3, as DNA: TGTGCCTGGAGTGTAATGAGCGGGGATACGCAGTATTTT. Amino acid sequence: CAWSVMSGDTQYF.

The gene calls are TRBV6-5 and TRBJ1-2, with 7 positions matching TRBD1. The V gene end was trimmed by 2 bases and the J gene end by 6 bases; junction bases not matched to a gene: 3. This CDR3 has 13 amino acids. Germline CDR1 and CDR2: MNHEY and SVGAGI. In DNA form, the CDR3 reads TGTGCCAGCAGTTACGGGCAGGGGGATGGCTACACCTTC. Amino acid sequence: CASSYGQGDGYTF.

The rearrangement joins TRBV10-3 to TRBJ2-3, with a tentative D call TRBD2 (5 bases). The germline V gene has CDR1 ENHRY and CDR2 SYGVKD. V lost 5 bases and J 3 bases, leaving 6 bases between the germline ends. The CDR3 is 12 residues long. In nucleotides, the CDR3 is TGTGCCATCAGTCGAGGGACAGATACGCAGTATTTT. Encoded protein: CAISRGTDTQYF.

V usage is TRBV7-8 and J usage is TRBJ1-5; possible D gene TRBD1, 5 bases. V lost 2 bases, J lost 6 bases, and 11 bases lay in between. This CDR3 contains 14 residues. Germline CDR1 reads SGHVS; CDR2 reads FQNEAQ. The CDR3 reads CASSLFPQGQPQHF. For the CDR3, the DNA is TGTGCCAGCAGCTTATTCCCGCAGGGTCAGCCCCAGCATTTT.

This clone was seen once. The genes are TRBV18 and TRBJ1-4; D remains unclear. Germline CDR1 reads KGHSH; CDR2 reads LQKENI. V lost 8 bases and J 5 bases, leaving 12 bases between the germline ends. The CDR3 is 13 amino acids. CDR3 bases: TGTGCCAGCCGGACGAGGAGGAATGAAAAACTGTTTTTT. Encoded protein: CASRTRRNEKLFF. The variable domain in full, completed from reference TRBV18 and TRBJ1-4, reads NAGVMQNPRHLVRRRGQEARLRCSPMKGHSHVYWYRQLPEEGLKFMVYLQKENIIDESGMPKERFSAEFPKEGPSILRIQQVVRGDSAAYFCASRTRRNEKLFFGSGTQLSVL.